This TCR beta chain was sequenced during a study of T cell repertoires in cytomegalovirus infection. TCRdb independently ran MiXCR on the reads; one entry per CDR3 protein. The data contain about 260,000 distinct CDR3 sequences, roughly 13% of them singletons. This clonotype has more than one count but fewer than ten. The CDR3 extends over 11 amino acids. Germline lookup yields CDR1 SNHLY and CDR2 FYNNEI. The germline V and J ends were trimmed by 7 bases and 8 bases, with 11 bases remaining between them. Sequencing was carried out using PBMCs. V is TRBV2 and J is TRBJ1-2; D gene uncertain. This clonotype originated in a human donor in good health (CMV status not recorded). Some clones in this sample may be carry-over from other donors' samples. CDR3 DNA sequence: TGTGCCAGCACTTTGAGAGACGGCTACACCTTC. Its translation: CASTLRDGYTF.